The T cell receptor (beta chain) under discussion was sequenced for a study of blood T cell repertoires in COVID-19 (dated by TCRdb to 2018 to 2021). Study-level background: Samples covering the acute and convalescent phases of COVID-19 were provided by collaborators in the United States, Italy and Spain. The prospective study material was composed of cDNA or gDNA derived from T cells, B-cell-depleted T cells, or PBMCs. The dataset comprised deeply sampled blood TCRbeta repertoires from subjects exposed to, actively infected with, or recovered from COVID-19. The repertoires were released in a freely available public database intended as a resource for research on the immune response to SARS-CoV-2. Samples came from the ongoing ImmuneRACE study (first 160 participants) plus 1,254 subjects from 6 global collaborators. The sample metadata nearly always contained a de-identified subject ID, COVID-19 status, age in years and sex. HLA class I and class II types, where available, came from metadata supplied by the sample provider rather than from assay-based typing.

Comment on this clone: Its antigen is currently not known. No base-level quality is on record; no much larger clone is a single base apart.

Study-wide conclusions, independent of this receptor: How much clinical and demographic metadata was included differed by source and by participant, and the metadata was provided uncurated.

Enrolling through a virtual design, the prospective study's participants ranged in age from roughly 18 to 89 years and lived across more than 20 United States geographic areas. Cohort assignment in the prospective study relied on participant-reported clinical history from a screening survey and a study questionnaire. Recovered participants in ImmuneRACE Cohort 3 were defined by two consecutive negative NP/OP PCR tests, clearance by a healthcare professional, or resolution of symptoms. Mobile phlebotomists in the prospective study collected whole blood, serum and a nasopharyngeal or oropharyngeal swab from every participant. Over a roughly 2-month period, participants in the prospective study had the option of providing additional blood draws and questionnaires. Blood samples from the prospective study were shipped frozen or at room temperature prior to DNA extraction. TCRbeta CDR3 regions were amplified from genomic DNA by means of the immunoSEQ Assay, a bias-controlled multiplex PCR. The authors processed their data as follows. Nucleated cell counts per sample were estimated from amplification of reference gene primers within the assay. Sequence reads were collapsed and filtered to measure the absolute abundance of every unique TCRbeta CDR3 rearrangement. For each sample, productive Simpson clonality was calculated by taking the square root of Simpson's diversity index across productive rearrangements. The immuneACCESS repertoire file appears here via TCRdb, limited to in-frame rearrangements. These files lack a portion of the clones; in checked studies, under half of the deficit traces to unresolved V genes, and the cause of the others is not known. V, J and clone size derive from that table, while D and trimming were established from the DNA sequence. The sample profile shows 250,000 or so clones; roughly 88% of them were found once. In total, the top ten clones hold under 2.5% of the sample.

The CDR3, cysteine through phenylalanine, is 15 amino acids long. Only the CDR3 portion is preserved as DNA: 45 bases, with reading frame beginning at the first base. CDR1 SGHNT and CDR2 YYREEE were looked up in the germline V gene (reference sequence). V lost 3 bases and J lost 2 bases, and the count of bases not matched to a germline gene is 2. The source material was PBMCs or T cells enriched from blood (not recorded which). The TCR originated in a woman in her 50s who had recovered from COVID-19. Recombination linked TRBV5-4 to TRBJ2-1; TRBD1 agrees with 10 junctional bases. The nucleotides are TGTGCCAGCAGCTCGGACAGGGGGACCTACAATGAGCAGTTCTTC. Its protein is CASSSDRGTYNEQFF.